The TCR beta chain under discussion was sequenced for a study of T cells in localized non-small cell lung cancer. About this clone itself: Antigen unknown.

There are 14 residues in the CDR3. From germline, CDR1 is SEHNR and CDR2 FQNEAQ (reference sequence). Trimming removed 4 bases from V and 2 bases from J, with 12 bases in between. The protocol was immunoSEQ multiplex PCR, while the TCRdb copy is restricted to in-frame clones and leaves out a portion. Altogether approximately 63,000 clones are present, approximately 90% being singletons, with the ten largest covering roughly a fifth. Overall study findings and caveats: Measurement of T cell clonality placed uninvolved adjacent lung highest, above the level in tumor. Higher blood T cell density tracked longer overall survival. Median detection of top 100 tumor clones in adjacent lung was roughly 61 clones. Only one tumor region was sequenced, so heterogeneity remains possible.

This receptor was obtained from a man aged 40-75 years with stage I squamous cell lung carcinoma. The sample here was peripheral blood, taken before any cancer treatment. This chain connects TRBV7-9 to TRBJ2-7, with a possible D match to TRBD2 (6 bases). The CDR3 reads CASSSFGGTYEQYF. The CDR3 DNA follows: TGTGCCAGCAGCTCGTTCGGCGGGACCTACGAGCAGTACTTC. The full variable domain, rest sourced from reference TRBV7-9 and TRBJ2-7, is DTGVSQNPRHKITKRGQNVTFRCDPISEHNRLYWYRQTLGQGPEFLTYFQNEAQLEKSRLLSDRFSAERPKGSFSTLEIQRTEQGDSAMYLCASSSFGGTYEQYFGPGTRLTVT.